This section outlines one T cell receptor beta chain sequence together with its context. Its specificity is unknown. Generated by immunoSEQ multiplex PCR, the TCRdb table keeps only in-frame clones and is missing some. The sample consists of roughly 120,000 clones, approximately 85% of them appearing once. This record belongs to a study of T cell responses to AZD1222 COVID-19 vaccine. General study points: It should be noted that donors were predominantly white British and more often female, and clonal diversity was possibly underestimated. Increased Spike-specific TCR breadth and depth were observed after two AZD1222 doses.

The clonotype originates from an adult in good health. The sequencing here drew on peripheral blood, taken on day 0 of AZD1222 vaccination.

CDR3 loop: CASSIEFWTGTGNQPQHF. CDR3 bases: TGTGCCAGTAGTATAGAATTTTGGACAGGGACGGGCAATCAGCCCCAGCATTTT. V usage is TRBV19 and J usage is TRBJ1-5, with TRBD1 matching 8 bases. V lost 0 bases to trimming and J lost 2 bases; unmatched junction nucleotides: 9. The CDR3 extends over 18 amino acids. CDR1 and CDR2 from the germline V gene are LNHDA and SQIVND (reference sequence).